The subject of this entry is one T cell receptor beta chain. The repertoire was sequenced with immunoSEQ multiplex PCR; TCRdb's copy has only in-frame clones and lacks some. The sample carries around 300,000 clones, around 86% recorded once. V gave up 2 bases and J gave up 3 bases, with 11 bases separating them. The germline gives CDR1 MNHEY, CDR2 SMNVEV (reference sequence). The CDR3 extends over 14 amino acids. This sample is part of a study of shared clonotypes between healthy human individuals. The receptor comes from a man aged 18 to 30 in good health. The rearrangement joins TRBV27 to TRBJ2-7; D remains unclear. Sequenced input: memory CD8+ T cells sorted from blood. As to subset: CD45RO+ cells pooled with CCR7-negative TemRA cells. The CDR3 coding sequence is TGTGCCAGCAGTTTACGGGTCTCGGACTACGAGCAGTACTTC. It translates to CASSLRVSDYEQYF.